This T cell receptor beta chain was sequenced in a study of CD8 T cells in ankylosing spondylitis. Unmatched junction bases numbered 6, after V lost 5 bases and J lost 2 bases. Germline lookup yields CDR1 DFQATT and CDR2 SNEGSKA (reference sequence). The CDR3 has 14 amino acids. This clonotype showed up many times. Using its own MiXCR run on the 5' RACE reads, TCRdb lists one record per CDR3 protein. Of about 240,000 distinct CDR3 sequences listed, about 10% are singletons. The source is a male donor with ankylosing spondylitis or in good health (not recorded which). Input material: blood, either unsorted or a sorted T cell fraction (not recorded which). J is TRBJ2-3 and V is TRBV20-1; 8 bases map to TRBD2. This CDR3 reads CSAQSGGSTDTQYF. In nucleotides, the CDR3 is TGCAGTGCTCAGAGCGGGGGCTCCACAGATACGCAGTATTTT.